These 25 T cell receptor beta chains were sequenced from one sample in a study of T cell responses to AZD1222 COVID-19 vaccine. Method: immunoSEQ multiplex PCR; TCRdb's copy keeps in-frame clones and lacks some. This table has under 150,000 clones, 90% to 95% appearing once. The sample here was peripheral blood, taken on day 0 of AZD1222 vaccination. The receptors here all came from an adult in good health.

CDR3 nucleotides: TGTGCCAGCAGCCCCCGGACTAGCGGGGGGGCGGAGACCCAGTACTTC. Translation gives CASSPRTSGGAETQYF. V gene TRBV7-9 combines with J gene TRBJ2-5, with 15 bases identical to TRBD2. The CDR3 has 16 amino acids. The V and J ends lost 5 bases and 5 bases, in that order; junction bases with no gene match: 6. Germline loops: CDR1 SEHNR, CDR2 FQNEAQ (reference sequence).

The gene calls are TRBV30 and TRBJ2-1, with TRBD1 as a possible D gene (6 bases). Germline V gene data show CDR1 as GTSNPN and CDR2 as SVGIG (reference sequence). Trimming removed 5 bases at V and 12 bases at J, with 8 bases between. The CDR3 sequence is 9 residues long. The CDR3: CAWGGGQFF. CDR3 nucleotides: TGTGCCTGGGGGGGCGGGCAGTTCTTC.

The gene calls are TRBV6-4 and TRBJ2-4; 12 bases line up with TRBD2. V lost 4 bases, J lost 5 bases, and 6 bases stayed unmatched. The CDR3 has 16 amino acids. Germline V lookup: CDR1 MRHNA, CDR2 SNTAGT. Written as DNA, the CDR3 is TGTGCCAGCAGTGCTAGCGGGGGGGCGCCCGAAAACATTCAGTACTTC. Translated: CASSASGGAPENIQYF.

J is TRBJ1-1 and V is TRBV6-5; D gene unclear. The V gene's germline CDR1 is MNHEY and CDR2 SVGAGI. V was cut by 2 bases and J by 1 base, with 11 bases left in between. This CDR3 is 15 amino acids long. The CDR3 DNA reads TGTGCCAGCAGTTACGAAGGGCTTTCGAACACTGAAGCTTTCTTT. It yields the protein CASSYEGLSNTEAFF.

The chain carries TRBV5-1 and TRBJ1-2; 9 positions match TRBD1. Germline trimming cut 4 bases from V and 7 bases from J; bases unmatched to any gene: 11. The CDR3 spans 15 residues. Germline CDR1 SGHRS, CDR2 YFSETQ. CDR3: CASSPGDREIRGYTF. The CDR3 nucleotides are TGCGCCAGCAGCCCGGGGGACAGGGAAATACGTGGCTACACCTTC.

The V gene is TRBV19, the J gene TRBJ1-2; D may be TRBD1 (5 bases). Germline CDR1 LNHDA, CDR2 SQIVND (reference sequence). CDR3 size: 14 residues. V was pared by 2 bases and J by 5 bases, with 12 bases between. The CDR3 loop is CASSIRQGRYGYTF. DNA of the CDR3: TGTGCCAGTAGTATAAGGCAGGGACGTTATGGCTACACCTTC.

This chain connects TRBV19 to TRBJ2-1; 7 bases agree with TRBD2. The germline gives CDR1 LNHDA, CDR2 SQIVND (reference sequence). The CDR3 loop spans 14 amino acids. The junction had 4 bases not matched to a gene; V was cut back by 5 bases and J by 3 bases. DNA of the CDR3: TGTGCCAGTAGTCAGAGCGGGATCTACAATGAGCAGTTCTTC. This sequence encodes CASSQSGIYNEQFF. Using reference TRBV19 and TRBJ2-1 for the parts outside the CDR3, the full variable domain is DGGITQSPKYLFRKEGQNVTLSCEQNLNHDAMYWYRQDPGQGLRLIYYSQIVNDFQKGDIAEGYSVSREKKESFPLTVTSAQKNPTAFYLCASSQSGIYNEQFFGPGTRLTVL.

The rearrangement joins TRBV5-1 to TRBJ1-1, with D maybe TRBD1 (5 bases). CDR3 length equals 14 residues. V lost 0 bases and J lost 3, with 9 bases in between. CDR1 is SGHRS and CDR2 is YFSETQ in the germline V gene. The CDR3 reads CASSLEGAYTEAFF. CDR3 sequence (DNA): TGCGCCAGCAGCTTGGAAGGGGCGTACACTGAAGCTTTCTTT.

The CDR3: CASSSLANEQFF. As DNA, the CDR3 is TGTGCCAGCAGCTCTTTGGCCAATGAGCAGTTCTTC. The V gene is TRBV7-9, the J gene TRBJ2-1; D remains ambiguous. The CDR3 loop spans 12 amino acids. Looked up from germline, CDR1 is SEHNR and CDR2 is FQNEAQ (reference sequence). V was trimmed by 4 bases and J by 6 bases, leaving 7 bases between them.

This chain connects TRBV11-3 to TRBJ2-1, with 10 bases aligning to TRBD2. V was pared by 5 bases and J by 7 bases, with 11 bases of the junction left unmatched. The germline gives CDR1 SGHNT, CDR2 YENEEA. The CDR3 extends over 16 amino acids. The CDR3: CASSPYQGLAQNEQFF. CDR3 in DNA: TGTGCCAGCAGCCCATACCAGGGACTAGCGCAAAATGAGCAGTTCTTC.

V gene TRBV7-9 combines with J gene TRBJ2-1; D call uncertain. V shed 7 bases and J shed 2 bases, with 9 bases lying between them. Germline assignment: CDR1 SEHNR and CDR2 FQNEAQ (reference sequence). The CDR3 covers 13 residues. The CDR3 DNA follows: TGTGCCAGCAAGCCGCGGACCTACAATGAGCAGTTCTTC. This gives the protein CASKPRTYNEQFF.

DNA of the CDR3: TGTGCCAGCAGGCAGGGCTCCTATGGCTACACCTTC. Its translation: CASRQGSYGYTF. The chain employs TRBV14 and TRBJ1-2; TRBD1 is a possible D gene (5 bases). This CDR3 has 12 amino acids. Trimming shortened V by 6 bases and J by 4 bases, and 9 bases separated the two germline ends. From germline, CDR1 is SGHDN and CDR2 FVKESK.

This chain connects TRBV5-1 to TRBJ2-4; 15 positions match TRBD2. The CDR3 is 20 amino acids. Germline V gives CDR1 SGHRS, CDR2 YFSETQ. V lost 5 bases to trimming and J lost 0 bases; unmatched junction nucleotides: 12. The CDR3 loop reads CASRPGLAGGPTRAKNIQYF. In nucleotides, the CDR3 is TGCGCCAGCAGACCCGGACTAGCGGGAGGGCCCACTCGAGCCAAAAACATTCAGTACTTC.

The CDR3 loop reads CASSLALGQGANEKLFF. CDR3 in DNA: TGTGCCAGCAGCTTAGCGCTGGGACAGGGGGCGAACGAAAAACTGTTTTTT. The V call is TRBV7-9, the J call TRBJ1-4; 12 bases match TRBD1. CDR1 is SEHNR and CDR2 is FQNEAQ in the germline V gene (reference sequence). The CDR3 is 17 amino acids. V shed 0 bases, J shed 8 bases, and the junction held 7 bases outside the gene matches. Full variable domain (outside the CDR3, taken from reference TRBV7-9 and TRBJ1-4): DTGVSQNPRHKITKRGQNVTFRCDPISEHNRLYWYRQTLGQGPEFLTYFQNEAQLEKSRLLSDRFSAERPKGSFSTLEIQRTEQGDSAMYLCASSLALGQGANEKLFFGSGTQLSVL.

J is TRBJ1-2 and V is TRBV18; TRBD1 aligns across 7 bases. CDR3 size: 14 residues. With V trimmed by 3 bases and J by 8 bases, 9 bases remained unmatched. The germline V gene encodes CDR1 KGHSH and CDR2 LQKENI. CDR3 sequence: CASSPDRVGYGYTF. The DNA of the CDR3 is TGTGCCAGCTCACCCGACAGGGTGGGGTACGGCTACACCTTC.

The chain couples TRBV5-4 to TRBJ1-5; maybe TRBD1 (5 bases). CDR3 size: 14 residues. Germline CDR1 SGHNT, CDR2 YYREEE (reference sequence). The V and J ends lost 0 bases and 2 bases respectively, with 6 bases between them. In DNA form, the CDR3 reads TGTGCCAGCAGCTTGGGGGGCGGCAATCAGCCCCAGCATTTT. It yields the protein CASSLGGGNQPQHF.

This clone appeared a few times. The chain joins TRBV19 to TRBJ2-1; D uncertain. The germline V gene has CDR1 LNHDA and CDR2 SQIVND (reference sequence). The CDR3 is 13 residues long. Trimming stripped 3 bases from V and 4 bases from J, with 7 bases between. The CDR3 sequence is CASSITGYNEQFF. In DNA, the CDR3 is TGTGCCAGTAGTATTACTGGATACAATGAGCAGTTCTTC.

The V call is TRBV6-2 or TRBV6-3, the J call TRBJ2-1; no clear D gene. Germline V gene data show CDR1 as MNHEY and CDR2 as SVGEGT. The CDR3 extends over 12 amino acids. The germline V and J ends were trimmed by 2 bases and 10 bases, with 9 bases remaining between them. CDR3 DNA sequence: TGTGCCAGCAGTTACCACGCGCGCGAGCAGTTCTTC. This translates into CASSYHAREQFF.

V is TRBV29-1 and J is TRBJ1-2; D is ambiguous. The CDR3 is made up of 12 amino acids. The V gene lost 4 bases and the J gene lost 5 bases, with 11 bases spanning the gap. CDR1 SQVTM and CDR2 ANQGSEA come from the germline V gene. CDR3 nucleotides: TGCAGCGTTGTCGTTCGCGGATATGGCTACACCTTC. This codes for CSVVVRGYGYTF.

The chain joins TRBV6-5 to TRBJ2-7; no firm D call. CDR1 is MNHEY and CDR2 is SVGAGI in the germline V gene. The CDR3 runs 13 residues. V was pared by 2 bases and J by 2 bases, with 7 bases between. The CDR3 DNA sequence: TGTGCCAGCAGTTACACAGAAACCTACGAGCAGTACTTC. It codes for CASSYTETYEQYF.

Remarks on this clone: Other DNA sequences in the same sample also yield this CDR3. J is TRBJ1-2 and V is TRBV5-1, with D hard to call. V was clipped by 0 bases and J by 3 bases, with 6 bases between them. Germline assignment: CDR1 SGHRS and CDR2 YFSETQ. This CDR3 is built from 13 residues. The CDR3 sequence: CASSLESDYGYTF. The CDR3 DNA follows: TGCGCCAGCAGCTTGGAGTCAGACTATGGCTACACCTTC.

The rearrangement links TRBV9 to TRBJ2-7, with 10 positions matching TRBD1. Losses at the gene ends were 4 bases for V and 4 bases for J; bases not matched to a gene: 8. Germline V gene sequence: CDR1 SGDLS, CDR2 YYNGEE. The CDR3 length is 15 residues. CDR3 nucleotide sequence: TGTGCCAGCAGCTCCCGACCGGGACAGGGGTACGAGCAGTACTTC. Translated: CASSSRPGQGYEQYF.

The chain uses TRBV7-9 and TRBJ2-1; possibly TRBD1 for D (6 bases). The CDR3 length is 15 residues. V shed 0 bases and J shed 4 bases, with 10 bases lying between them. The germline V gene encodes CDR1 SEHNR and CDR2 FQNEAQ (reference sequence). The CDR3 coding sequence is TGTGCCAGCAGCTTAGCGGGTGGACAGTACAATGAGCAGTTCTTC. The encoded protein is CASSLAGGQYNEQFF.

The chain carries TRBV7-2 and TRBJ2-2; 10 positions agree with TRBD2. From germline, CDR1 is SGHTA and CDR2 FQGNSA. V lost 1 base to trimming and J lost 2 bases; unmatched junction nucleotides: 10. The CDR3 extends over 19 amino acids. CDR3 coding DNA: TGTGCCAGCAGCTTAGTAGGAGGTCTAGCGGGGGTTAACACCGGGGAGCTGTTTTTT. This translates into CASSLVGGLAGVNTGELFF.

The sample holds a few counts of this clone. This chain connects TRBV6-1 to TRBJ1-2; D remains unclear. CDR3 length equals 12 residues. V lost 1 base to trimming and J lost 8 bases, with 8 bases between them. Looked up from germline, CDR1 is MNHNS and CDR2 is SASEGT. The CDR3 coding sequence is TGTGCCAGCAGTGAAGTTGGGAGCGGCTACACCTTC. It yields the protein CASSEVGSGYTF.